This T cell receptor beta chain was sequenced during a study of radiotherapy plus CTLA-4 blockade in lung cancer. At the level of the study: Objective responses were seen in around 19% of patients, disease control in approximately 29%. Notes on the study in general: The authors reported that early blood T cell clone dynamics, with interferon-beta, best predicted response. TCR clones of tumor origin grew in blood after radiotherapy plus ipilimumab.

The assay was immunoSEQ multiplex PCR, and TCRdb's table has in-frame clones only and misses some. The table lists roughly 57,000 clones, approximately 82% of them singletons. Chemo-refractory metastatic non-small-cell lung cancer patients underwent focal radiation alongside CTLA-4 blockade with ipilimumab. In this sample, this clone turned up a few times. Its specificity is not known. Germline V lookup: CDR1 MNHNS, CDR2 SASEGT. The CDR3 runs 13 residues. V shed 8 bases and J shed 3 bases, with 14 bases lying between them. The TCR was taken from a human donor with non-small cell lung cancer whose response to radiotherapy plus ipilimumab could not be evaluated. The chain uses TRBV6-1 and TRBJ2-7, with TRBD2 as a possible D gene (5 bases). The sequenced sample was peripheral blood, obtained from a patient treated with radiotherapy plus ipilimumab. CDR3 in amino acids: CASVLSDYYEQYF. CDR3 DNA: TGTGCCAGCGTCCTTTCCGACTACTACGAGCAGTACTTC.